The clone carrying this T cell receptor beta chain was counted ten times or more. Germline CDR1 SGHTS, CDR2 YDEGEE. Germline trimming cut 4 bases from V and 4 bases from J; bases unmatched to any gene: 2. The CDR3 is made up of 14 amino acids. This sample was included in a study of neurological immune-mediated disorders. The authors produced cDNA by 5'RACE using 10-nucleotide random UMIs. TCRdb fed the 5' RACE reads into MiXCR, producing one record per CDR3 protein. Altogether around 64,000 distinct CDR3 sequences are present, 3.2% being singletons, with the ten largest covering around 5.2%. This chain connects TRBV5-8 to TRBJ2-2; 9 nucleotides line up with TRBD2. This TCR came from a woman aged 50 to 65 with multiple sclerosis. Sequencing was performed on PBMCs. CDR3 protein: CASSALAGTGELFF. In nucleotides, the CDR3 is TGTGCCAGCAGCGCACTAGCGGGCACCGGGGAGCTGTTTTTT.